This T cell receptor beta chain was captured in a study of blood T cell repertoires in COVID-19. Trimming shortened V by 3 bases and J by 0 bases, and 15 bases separated the two germline ends. This CDR3 region has 17 residues. CDR1 KGHSH and CDR2 LQKENI come from the germline V gene. Original processing notes: Amplification from reference gene primers served as the basis for estimated nucleated cell counts. The protocol was immunoSEQ multiplex PCR, while the TCRdb copy is restricted to in-frame clones and leaves out a portion. V, J and clone size are taken as reported in that table, and D and trimming were inferred from the DNA itself. Here the sample spans about 190,000 clones, about 81% being singletons. Participant age was roughly 18 to 95 years, and participants resided in 20 to 30 US areas. Cohort 3 recovery required two negative PCRs, clearance, or symptom resolution.

The specimen was PBMCs or T cells enriched from blood (not recorded which). This receptor was taken from a woman younger than 45 who had recovered from COVID-19. The rearrangement joins TRBV18 to TRBJ1-5; TRBD1 might be the D (6 bases). CDR3 in amino acids: CASSPRQEIYSNQPQHF. Written as DNA, the CDR3 is TGTGCCAGCTCACCTCGACAGGAAATCTATAGCAATCAGCCCCAGCATTTT.